The next 24 T cell receptor beta chains were all read from a single sample in a study of CD8 T cells in Susac syndrome. The authors reverse transcribed about 0.5 to 1 ug RNA with random hexamers. Each CDR3 protein is one row after TCRdb ran MiXCR on the immunoSEQ multiplex PCR reads. The sample has 120,000 to 150,000 distinct CDR3 sequences; approximately 93% are singletons. Sequencing was performed on CD8+ T cells from PBMCs. The receptor set was obtained from a human donor in good health.

The J gene is TRBJ1-2, the V gene TRBV5-1; 7 bases fit TRBD1. The CDR3 is 14 amino acids. The V gene end was trimmed by 4 bases and the J gene end by 3 bases; junction bases not matched to a gene: 6. The germline V gene encodes CDR1 SGHRS and CDR2 YFSETQ. The CDR3 DNA is TGCGCCAGCAGCCTGTACACAGGGGACTATGGCTACACCTTC. Translation: CASSLYTGDYGYTF.

This rearrangement joins TRBV20-1 to TRBJ1-1; D gene unclear. The V gene's germline CDR1 is DFQATT and CDR2 SNEGSKA (reference sequence). This CDR3 has 10 amino acids. Trimming left V 5 bases short and J 2 bases short, with 3 bases between. The CDR3, as DNA: TGCAGTGCTCCTAACACTGAAGCTTTCTTT. Translation: CSAPNTEAFF.

This clonotype has only one observation. The chain combines TRBV30 with TRBJ2-3; TRBD1 or TRBD2 may be the D gene (6 bases each). The CDR3 runs 12 residues. CDR1 and CDR2 (germline): GTSNPN, SVGIG (reference sequence). The CDR3 region is CGAGDGGGTQYF. The CDR3 DNA is TGTGGGGCGGGCGATGGAGGGGGTACGCAGTATTTT.

The chain couples TRBV27 to TRBJ2-7; D unclear. Trimming removed 7 bases from V and 4 bases from J, with 17 bases in between. Germline CDR1 is MNHEY and CDR2 is SMNVEV (reference sequence). The CDR3 is 14 amino acids. The CDR3 here is CASNELGTPYEQYF. Written as DNA, the CDR3 is TGTGCCAGCAACGAACTCGGAACACCGTACGAGCAGTACTTC.

The chain uses TRBV5-1 and TRBJ2-7, with TRBD1 matching 7 bases. Germline V CDR1 and CDR2: SGHRS, YFSETQ. This CDR3 spans 14 amino acids. The J segment lost 2 bases and the V segment lost 3 bases, leaving 5 bases of the junction unmatched. CDR3 in amino acids: CASSSFQGAYEQYF. The CDR3 DNA reads as TGCGCCAGCAGCTCCTTTCAGGGGGCCTACGAGCAGTACTTC. The full variable domain, completed using reference TRBV5-1 and TRBJ2-7, is KAGVTQTPRYLIKTRGQQVTLSCSPISGHRSVSWYQQTPGQGLQFLFEYFSETQRNKGNFPGRFSGRQFSNSRSEMNVSTLELGDSALYLCASSSFQGAYEQYFGPGTRLTVT.

This chain links TRBV9 with TRBJ1-5; a weak D match, TRBD1 (5 bases). This CDR3 is 14 amino acids long. The germline gives CDR1 SGDLS, CDR2 YYNGEE. Trimming removed 5 bases at V and 9 bases at J, with 18 bases between. The CDR3 DNA reads as TGTGCCAGCAGAGGACGGGACCCCTTTAGGCCCCAGCATTTT. Its protein is CASRGRDPFRPQHF.

The rearrangement links TRBV28 to TRBJ1-2; no firm D call. The V gene's germline CDR1 is MDHEN and CDR2 SYDVKM. Trimming removed 3 bases from V and 6 bases from J, with 2 bases in between. The CDR3 extends over 10 amino acids. Here the CDR3 DNA reads TGTGCCAGCAGTTTTAATGGCTACACCTTC. Residues: CASSFNGYTF.

The genes are TRBV3-1 and TRBJ2-3, with TRBD1 identical over 10 bases. V lost 4 bases and J lost 11; bases outside the gene matches: 15. The CDR3 consists of 16 residues. Germline CDR1 is LGHDT and CDR2 is YNNKEL (reference sequence). The CDR3 sequence: CASSPDLGTGDGGQYF. CDR3 DNA: TGTGCCAGCAGCCCCGATCTCGGGACAGGGGACGGGGGGCAGTATTTT.

The CDR3 DNA reads as TGTGCCAGCAGCTTAGGCATAGGGGACAGGGGGCAAGAGACCCAGTACTTC. Residues: CASSLGIGDRGQETQYF. The V and J genes are TRBV7-9 and TRBJ2-5; 11 positions match TRBD1. Germline V gives CDR1 SEHNR, CDR2 FQNEAQ (reference sequence). The V segment lost 1 base and the J segment 2 bases; nucleotides outside the gene matches: 6. The CDR3 contains 17 residues.

CDR3 sequence reads: CASSFRSLNEQFF. The CDR3 DNA is TGTGCCAGCAGTTTCCGCTCCCTCAATGAGCAGTTCTTC. V is TRBV27 and J is TRBJ2-1; D not resolved. CDR3 length: 13 amino acids. Germline CDR1 reads MNHEY; CDR2 reads SMNVEV (reference sequence). V was clipped by 3 bases and J by 6 bases, with 9 bases between them.

This chain joins TRBV7-6 and TRBJ2-5; D uncertain. Germline CDR1 and CDR2: SGHVS and FNYEAQ. CDR3 size: 13 residues. The V end lost 1 base, the J end lost 3 bases, and 6 bases lay between the germline ends. The CDR3 nucleotides are TGTGCCAGCAGCTTAGTACCTAAAGAGACCCAGTACTTC. It yields the protein CASSLVPKETQYF.

This chain connects TRBV9 to TRBJ2-5; no clear D gene. CDR3 length: 14 amino acids. Per the germline V gene, CDR1 is SGDLS and CDR2 is YYNGEE. V shed 0 bases and J shed 1 base, with 7 bases lying between them. The CDR3 loop reads CASSVADFQETQYF. The CDR3 DNA reads as TGTGCCAGCAGCGTAGCGGATTTCCAAGAGACCCAGTACTTC.

The chain has TRBV29-1 and TRBJ2-7, with TRBD2 matching over 8 bases. CDR1 and CDR2 (germline): SQVTM, ANQGSEA. V shed 7 bases, J shed 4 bases, and the junction held 9 bases outside the gene matches. The CDR3 covers 13 residues. The CDR3 region is CSAAGGALYEQYF. The CDR3 DNA is TGCAGCGCCGCGGGGGGCGCGCTTTACGAGCAGTACTTC.

In this sample, this clonotype turned up once. This chain connects TRBV20-1 to TRBJ2-7; D not certain. The CDR3 spans 13 residues. Germline V lookup: CDR1 DFQATT, CDR2 SNEGSKA (reference sequence). V dropped 3 bases and J dropped 4 bases, with 13 bases sitting between them. CDR3 coding DNA: TGCAGTGCTAGCCCAGTGTTCTCTTACGAGCAGTACTTC. Protein sequence: CSASPVFSYEQYF.

The table lists this clonotype with a count of one. The J gene is TRBJ1-2, the V gene TRBV20-1; weak D call: TRBD1 (6 bases). V was trimmed by 5 bases and J by 7 bases, leaving 20 bases between them. CDR3 size: 14 residues. Germline lookup yields CDR1 DFQATT and CDR2 SNEGSKA (reference sequence). The CDR3 nucleotides read TGCAGTGCTCCCCAACGGGGGGGGCCTGGTGGCTACACCTTC. It encodes CSAPQRGGPGGYTF.

This rearrangement joins TRBV20-1 to TRBJ2-7; 7 nucleotides line up with TRBD1. The CDR3 covers 13 residues. Germline CDR1 reads DFQATT; CDR2 reads SNEGSKA (reference sequence). J gave up 1 base and V 6 bases, and 6 bases lay outside the gene matches. The CDR3 region is CSATRQGSYEQYF. CDR3 in DNA: TGCAGTGCGACCCGACAGGGATCCTACGAGCAGTACTTC.

Concerning this clonotype itself: The junction and the germline gene differ at one end; a read error may be behind it. The chain recombines TRBV27 with TRBJ2-7, with D uncertain. CDR3 length equals 15 residues. Germline lookup yields CDR1 MNHEY and CDR2 SMNVEV (reference sequence). CDR3 in DNA: TGTGCCAGCAGTTTAAGCCCACACGGAACCTACGGGCAGTACTTC. This gives the protein CASSLSPHGTYGQYF.

This sequence joins TRBV2 and TRBJ1-4; 8 bases fit TRBD1. Germline V gene lookup returns CDR1 SNHLY and CDR2 FYNNEI. This CDR3 comprises 14 residues. After removal of 7 bases from V and 8 bases from J, the junction contained 9 bases not matched to a gene. In DNA, the CDR3 is TGTGCCAGCATGGCAGGGGGCGCTTACGAAAAACTGTTTTTT. Translating gives CASMAGGAYEKLFF.

V usage is TRBV9 and J usage is TRBJ2-2, with D perhaps TRBD1 (6 bases). Germline V lookup: CDR1 SGDLS, CDR2 YYNGEE. Deletions cut 3 bases from V and 10 bases from J, with 16 bases between. The CDR3 length is 14 residues. Here the CDR3 DNA reads TGTGCCAGCAGCGGTTCCGGGACATTGGAGGAGCTGTTTTTT. Encoded protein: CASSGSGTLEELFF.

This chain joins TRBV28 and TRBJ2-2; 7 nucleotides align to TRBD2. Per germline, CDR1 MDHEN and CDR2 SYDVKM. The junction had 7 bases not matched to a gene; V was cut back by 8 bases and J by 1 base. This CDR3 is built from 15 residues. The CDR3: CASYSASGNTGELFF. The CDR3 DNA follows: TGTGCCAGCTATAGTGCTAGCGGGAACACCGGGGAGCTGTTTTTT.

Turning to this clonotype: The junction shows a germline mismatch at one end, possibly a read error. The chain is built from TRBV7-8 and TRBJ1-1, with D possibly TRBD1 on 5 matching bases. Germline V lookup: CDR1 SGHVS, CDR2 FQNEAQ. This CDR3 is built from 12 residues. CDR3 coding DNA: TGTGCCAGCAGCCGGGGGGAGCCTGAACCTTTCTTT. This sequence encodes CASSRGEPEPFF.

The V call is TRBV9, the J call TRBJ2-7; D is unclear. The CDR3 contains 11 residues. Germline loops: CDR1 SGDLS, CDR2 YYNGEE. This CDR3 is CAAAASYEQYF. CDR3 coding DNA: TGTGCAGCTGCAGCCTCCTACGAGCAGTACTTC.

The V gene is TRBV27, the J gene TRBJ2-1; D remains unclear. Germline V gene lookup returns CDR1 MNHEY and CDR2 SMNVEV (reference sequence). The CDR3 runs 15 residues. The V gene lost 3 bases and the J gene lost 2 bases, with 11 bases spanning the gap. The CDR3 DNA is TGTGCCAGCAGTTTGTCGGCTTCGGCCTACAATGAGCAGTTCTTC. It codes for CASSLSASAYNEQFF.

The chain employs TRBV30 and TRBJ2-7; the match to TRBD1 covers 7 bases. V lost 5 bases and J lost 2; bases outside the gene matches: 6. CDR3 length: 13 amino acids. Germline CDR1 reads GTSNPN; CDR2 reads SVGIG (reference sequence). This chain's CDR3 is CAWVRQGTYEQYF. In DNA, the CDR3 is TGTGCCTGGGTCAGACAGGGCACCTACGAGCAGTACTTC.